The 14 T cell receptor beta chains given below trace back to one sample, sequenced in a study of pediatric ulcerative colitis (dated by TCRdb to between 2018 and 2021). The library was generated by the immunoSEQ multiplex PCR assay. TCRdb stores this immuneACCESS table with in-frame sequences only. Part of the clones is absent; in the studies checked, under half of the shortfall reflects unresolved V genes, and no reason is known for the rest. This sample is represented by 55,000 to 75,000 clones; roughly 90% of them were singletons. About 3% of the sample is held by the ten biggest clonotypes. The sequencing input was blood. The receptors derive from a boy under 18 with severe ulcerative colitis.

The chain recombines TRBV7-2 with TRBJ2-3, with 7 bases identical to TRBD2. The trim removed 4 bases at V and 2 bases at J, leaving 12 bases unmatched. Germline V gives CDR1 SGHTA, CDR2 FQGNSA. CDR3 length: 17 residues. The CDR3 loop is CASSSVAAGLSTDTQYF. CDR3 DNA: TGTGCCAGCAGCTCCGTTGCTGCGGGACTATCCACAGATACGCAGTATTTT.

The chain recombines TRBV4-3 with TRBJ2-1; D gene uncertain. In germline, CDR1 is LGHNA, CDR2 YSLEER. The CDR3 length is 16 residues. Trimming pared 5 bases from V and 0 bases from J, leaving 14 bases between. The CDR3 protein is CASSALHFGSYNEQFF. In DNA, the CDR3 is TGCGCCAGCAGCGCCCTCCACTTCGGCTCCTACAATGAGCAGTTCTTC.

The V gene is TRBV2, the J gene TRBJ2-1; 10 nucleotides agree with TRBD2. Per germline, CDR1 SNHLY and CDR2 FYNNEI. This CDR3 region has 16 residues. Unmatched junction bases numbered 11, after V lost 6 bases and J lost 6 bases. The CDR3 DNA sequence: TGTGCCAGCAGGTTAGTGCTAGCGGGAGTACGCAATGAGCAGTTCTTC. This encodes CASRLVLAGVRNEQFF.

The rearrangement joins TRBV30 to TRBJ2-2; 16 nucleotides match TRBD2. V shed 3 bases, J shed 1 base, and the junction held 2 bases outside the gene matches. Germline values: CDR1 GTSNPN, CDR2 SVGIG (reference sequence). This CDR3 contains 17 residues. The CDR3 bases are TGTGCCTGGAGGGGACTAGCGGGAGGGCGGAACACCGGGGAGCTGTTTTTT. It yields the protein CAWRGLAGGRNTGELFF.

The chain is built from TRBV2 and TRBJ2-2; TRBD1 matches 8 bases. The length of the CDR3 is 14 residues. V shed 6 bases, J shed 4 bases, and the junction held 4 bases outside the gene matches. Germline CDR1 SNHLY, CDR2 FYNNEI. In nucleotides, the CDR3 is TGTGCCAGCAGGGGACAGGTCATCACCGGGGAGCTGTTTTTT. This sequence encodes CASRGQVITGELFF.

The chain has TRBV6-5 and TRBJ2-2; D is uncertain. Germline CDR1 and CDR2: MNHEY and SVGAGI. V was clipped by 5 bases and J by 5 bases, with 9 bases between them. The CDR3 totals 13 residues. The CDR3 DNA sequence: TGTGCCAGCAGTAATGAGGTTACCGGGGAGCTGTTTTTT. It yields the protein CASSNEVTGELFF.

This clone was seen a handful of times. V and J are TRBV19 and TRBJ2-1, with D maybe TRBD1 (6 bases). Germline assignment: CDR1 LNHDA and CDR2 SQIVND (reference sequence). V lost 7 bases to trimming and J lost 2 bases, with 9 bases between them. The CDR3 has 13 amino acids. CDR3 region: CASMTGTYNEQFF. For the CDR3, the DNA is TGTGCCAGTATGACAGGCACCTACAATGAGCAGTTCTTC.

V and J are TRBV4-1 and TRBJ2-5, with D possibly TRBD1 on 6 matching bases. Trimming took off 1 base at V and 1 base at J, with 10 bases between the two ends. There are 15 residues in the CDR3. In germline, CDR1 is MGHRA, CDR2 YSYEKL. CDR3 nucleotides: TGCGCCAGCAGCCAAGGTTCAGGGGCCCAAGAGACCCAGTACTTC. This encodes CASSQGSGAQETQYF.

The CDR3: CASGASGTGYEQYF. CDR3 coding DNA: TGTGCTAGTGGGGCCTCGGGGACGGGATACGAGCAGTACTTC. The chain has TRBV12-5 and TRBJ2-7; D is tentatively TRBD1 or TRBD2 (5 bases each). Per the germline V gene, CDR1 is LGHNT and CDR2 is FRNRAP. Trimming removed 6 bases at V and 4 bases at J, with 16 bases between. This CDR3 is built from 14 residues.

The chain is built from TRBV7-9 and TRBJ2-1, with D tentatively TRBD1 (6 bases). Trimming pared 4 bases from V and 0 bases from J, leaving 19 bases between. This CDR3 is 18 amino acids long. CDR1 and CDR2 (germline): SEHNR, FQNEAQ (reference sequence). In DNA, the CDR3 is TGTGCCAGCAGCTCCCACCGACAGGAGGTTCACTCCTACAATGAGCAGTTCTTC. Encoded protein: CASSSHRQEVHSYNEQFF.

The chain is built from TRBV6-1 and TRBJ2-5, with TRBD2 matching over 9 bases. Trimming took 3 bases from V and 6 from J; bases not matched to a gene: 8. CDR1 and CDR2 (germline): MNHNS, SASEGT. This CDR3 contains 15 residues. CDR3 sequence: CASSDYSGSSQTQYF. The CDR3 DNA follows: TGTGCCAGCAGTGATTATAGCGGGAGTAGCCAGACCCAGTACTTC.

The rearrangement uses TRBV27 and TRBJ2-1, with 9 positions matching TRBD2. Germline V lookup: CDR1 MNHEY, CDR2 SMNVEV (reference sequence). There are 16 residues in the CDR3. The V segment lost 2 bases and the J segment 6 bases; nucleotides outside the gene matches: 8. The DNA of the CDR3 is TGTGCCAGCAGTTTAGGGGGCGGGAGGGCCTCCAATGAGCAGTTCTTC. Amino acids: CASSLGGGRASNEQFF.

The rearrangement uses TRBV5-4 and TRBJ2-7, with D tentatively TRBD1 or TRBD2 (5 bases each). Germline assignment: CDR1 SGHNT and CDR2 YYREEE (reference sequence). This CDR3 is 13 amino acids long. Trimming removed 4 bases at V and 3 bases at J, with 11 bases between. CDR3 protein: CASSLFGGYEQYF. CDR3 coding DNA: TGTGCCAGCAGCCTGTTTGGGGGCTACGAGCAGTACTTC.

The chain carries TRBV11-2 and TRBJ2-4; D is tentatively TRBD1 or TRBD2 (5 bases each). The length of the CDR3 is 16 residues. The germline V gene encodes CDR1 SGHAT and CDR2 FQNNGV. The V gene lost 4 bases and the J gene lost 4 bases, with 17 bases spanning the gap. The chain's CDR3 is CASSSTGRDPKNIQYF. The CDR3 DNA reads as TGTGCCAGCAGCTCCACCGGCCGGGACCCAAAAAACATTCAGTACTTC.